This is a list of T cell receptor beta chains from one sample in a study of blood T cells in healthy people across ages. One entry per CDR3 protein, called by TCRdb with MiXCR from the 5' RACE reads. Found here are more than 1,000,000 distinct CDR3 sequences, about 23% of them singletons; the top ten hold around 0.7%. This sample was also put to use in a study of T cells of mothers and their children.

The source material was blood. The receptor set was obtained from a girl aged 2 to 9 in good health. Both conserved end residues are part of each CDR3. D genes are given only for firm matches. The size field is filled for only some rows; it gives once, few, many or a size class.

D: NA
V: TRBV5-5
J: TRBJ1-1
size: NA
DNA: TGTGCCAGCAGCTTTTCTCAAGGCACTGAAGCTTTCTTT
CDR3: CASSFSQGTEAFF

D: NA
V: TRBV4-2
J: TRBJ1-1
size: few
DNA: TGTGCCAGCAGTGGAGGGGACCCTGAAGCTTTCTTT
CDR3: CASSGGDPEAFF

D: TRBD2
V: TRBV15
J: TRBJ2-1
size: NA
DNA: TGTGCCACCAGCAGTTTAACTAGCGGATTCAATGAGCAGTTCTTC
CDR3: CATSSLTSGFNEQFF

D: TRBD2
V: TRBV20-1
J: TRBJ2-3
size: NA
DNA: TGCAGTCCAAGAACGGCCCACGGGGGGGATACGCAGTATTTT
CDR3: CSPRTAHGGDTQYF

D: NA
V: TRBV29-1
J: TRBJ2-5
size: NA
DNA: TGCAGCTCTCGGGGATGGGGAGAGACCCAGTACTTC
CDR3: CSSRGWGETQYF

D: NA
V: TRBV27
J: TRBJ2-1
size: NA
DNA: TGTGCCAGCAGTAATCCGGGTGTTCACAATGAGCAGTTCTTC
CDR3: CASSNPGVHNEQFF

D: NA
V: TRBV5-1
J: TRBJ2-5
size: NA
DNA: TGCGCCAGCAGGAAAGGGGGAACGGGGGAGACCCAGTACTTC
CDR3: CASRKGGTGETQYF

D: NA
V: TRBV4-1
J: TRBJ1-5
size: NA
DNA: TGCGCCAGCAGCCAAGATCCGTACCAGCCCCAGCATTTT
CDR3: CASSQDPYQPQHF

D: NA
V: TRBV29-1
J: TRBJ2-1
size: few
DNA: TGCAGCGTTGTTCCCAACAATGAGCAGTTCTTC
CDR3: CSVVPNNEQFF

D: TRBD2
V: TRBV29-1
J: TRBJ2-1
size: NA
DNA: TGCAGCGTTGAAACTAGCGGGGGCTTCGCCTCCTACAATAAGCAGTTCTTC
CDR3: CSVETSGGFASYNKQFF

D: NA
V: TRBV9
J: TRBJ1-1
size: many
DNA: TGTGCCAGCACACAGAGTTCGGGGGGAGTGAACACTGAGGCTTTCTTT
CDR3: CASTQSSGGVNTEAFF

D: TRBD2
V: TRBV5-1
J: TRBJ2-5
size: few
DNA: TGCGCCAGCAGCCATGGGACTAGCGGATGGGGTCAGGAGACCCAGTACTTC
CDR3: CASSHGTSGWGQETQYF